This T cell receptor beta chain is from a study of neoadjuvant anti-PD-1 for oral cavity cancer. General study points: After neoadjuvant nivolumab, PBMC T cell clonality was significantly higher in non-responders than responders.

V gave up 5 bases and J gave up 8 bases; unmatched junction bases: 15. The germline gives CDR1 SGHAT, CDR2 FQNNGV. This CDR3 spans 16 amino acids. Produced via immunoSEQ multiplex PCR; TCRdb's table is partial and in-frame only. The sample consists of 11,000 to 15,000 clones, just over 70% of them appearing once. Points on this clone: The antigen remains undetermined.

The chain couples TRBV11-2 to TRBJ2-1; the match to TRBD2 covers 7 bases. The TCR was taken from a person aged 35-79 years with oral cavity squamous cell carcinoma. The sample consisted of PBMCs, taken before nivolumab (anti-PD-1) treatment. The CDR3 loop reads CASSPSAGRPLYEQFF. The CDR3 DNA reads TGTGCCAGCAGCCCCTCAGCGGGGAGACCCCTGTATGAGCAGTTCTTC.